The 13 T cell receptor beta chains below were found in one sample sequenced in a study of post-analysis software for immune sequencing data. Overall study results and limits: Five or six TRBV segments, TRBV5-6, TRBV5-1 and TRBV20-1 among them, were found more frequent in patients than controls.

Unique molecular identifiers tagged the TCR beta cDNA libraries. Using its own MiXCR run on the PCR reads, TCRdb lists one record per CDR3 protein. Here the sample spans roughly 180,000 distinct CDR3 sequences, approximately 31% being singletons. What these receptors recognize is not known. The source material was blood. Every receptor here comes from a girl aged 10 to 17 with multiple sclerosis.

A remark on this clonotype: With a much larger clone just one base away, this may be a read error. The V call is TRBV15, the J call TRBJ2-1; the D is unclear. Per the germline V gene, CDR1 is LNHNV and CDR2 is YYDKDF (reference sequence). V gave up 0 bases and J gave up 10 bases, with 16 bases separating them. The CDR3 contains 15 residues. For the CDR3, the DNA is TGTGCCACCAGCAGAGATTCGAGCGTTGGCTACGAGCAGTTCTTC. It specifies CATSRDSSVGYEQFF.

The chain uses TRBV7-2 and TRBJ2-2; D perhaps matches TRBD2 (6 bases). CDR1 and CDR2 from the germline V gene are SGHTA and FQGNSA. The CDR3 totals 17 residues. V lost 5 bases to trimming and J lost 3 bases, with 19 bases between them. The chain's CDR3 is CASSPLWSGPYTGELFF. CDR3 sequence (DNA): TGTGCCAGCAGCCCCCTCTGGAGCGGGCCCTACACCGGGGAGCTGTTTTTT. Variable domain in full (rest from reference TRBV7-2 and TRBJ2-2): GAGVSQSPSNKVTEKGKDVELRCDPISGHTALYWYRQSLGQGLEFLIYFQGNSAPDKSGLPSDRFSAERTGGSVSTLTIQRTQQEDSAVYLCASSPLWSGPYTGELFFGEGSRLTVL.

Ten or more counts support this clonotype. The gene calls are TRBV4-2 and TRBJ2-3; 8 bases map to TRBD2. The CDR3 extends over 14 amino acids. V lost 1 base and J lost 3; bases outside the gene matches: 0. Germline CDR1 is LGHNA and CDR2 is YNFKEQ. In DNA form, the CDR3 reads TGTGCCAGCAGCCAAGTAGCGGGAACAGATACGCAGTATTTT. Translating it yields CASSQVAGTDTQYF.

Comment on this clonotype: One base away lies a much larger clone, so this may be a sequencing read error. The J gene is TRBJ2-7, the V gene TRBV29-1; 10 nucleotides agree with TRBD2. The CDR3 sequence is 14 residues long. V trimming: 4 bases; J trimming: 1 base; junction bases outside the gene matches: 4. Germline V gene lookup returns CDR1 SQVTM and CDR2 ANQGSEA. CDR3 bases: TGCAGCGTTGGAGAGCGGGGGGGGTCCTACGAGCAGTACTTC. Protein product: CSVGERGGSYEQYF.

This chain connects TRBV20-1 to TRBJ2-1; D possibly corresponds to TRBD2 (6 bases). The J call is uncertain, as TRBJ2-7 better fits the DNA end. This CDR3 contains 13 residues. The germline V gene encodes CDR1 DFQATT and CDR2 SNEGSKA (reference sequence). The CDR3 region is CSAPWSGAGEQYF. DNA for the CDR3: TGCAGTGCTCCCTGGTCCGGGGCGGGGGAGCAGTACTTC.

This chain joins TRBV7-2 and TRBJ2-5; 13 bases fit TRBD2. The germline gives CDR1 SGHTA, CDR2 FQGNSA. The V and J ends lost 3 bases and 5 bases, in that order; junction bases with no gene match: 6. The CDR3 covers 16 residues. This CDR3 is CASSFGLAGAGETQYF. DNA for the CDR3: TGTGCCAGCAGCTTCGGACTAGCGGGAGCGGGGGAGACCCAGTACTTC.

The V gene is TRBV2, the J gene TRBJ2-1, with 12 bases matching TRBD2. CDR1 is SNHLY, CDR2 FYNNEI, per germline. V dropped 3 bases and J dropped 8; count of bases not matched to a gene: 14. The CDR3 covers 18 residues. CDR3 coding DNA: TGTGCCAGCAGTGATTCGGGGGCGACTAGCGGGAGATTAGATGAGCAGTTCTTC. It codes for CASSDSGATSGRLDEQFF.

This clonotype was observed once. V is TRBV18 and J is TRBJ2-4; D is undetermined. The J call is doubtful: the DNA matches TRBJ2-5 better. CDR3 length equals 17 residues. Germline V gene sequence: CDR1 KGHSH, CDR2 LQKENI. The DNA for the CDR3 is TGTGCCAGCTCACCAAATGCTGGCAGGATACTCCAAGAGACCCAGTACTTC. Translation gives CASSPNAGRILQETQYF.

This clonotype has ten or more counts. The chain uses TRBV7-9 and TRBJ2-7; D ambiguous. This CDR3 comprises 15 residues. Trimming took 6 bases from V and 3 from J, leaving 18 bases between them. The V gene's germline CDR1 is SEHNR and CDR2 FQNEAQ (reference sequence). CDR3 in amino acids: CASRAPGVPGYEQYF. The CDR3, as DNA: TGTGCCAGCAGGGCCCCGGGTGTTCCTGGCTACGAGCAGTACTTC.

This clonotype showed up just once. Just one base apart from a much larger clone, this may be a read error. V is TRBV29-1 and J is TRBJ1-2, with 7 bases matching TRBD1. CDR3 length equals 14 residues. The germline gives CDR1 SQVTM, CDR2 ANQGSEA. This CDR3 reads CSVETNRGGYGHTF. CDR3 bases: TGCAGCGTTGAAACCAACAGGGGTGGCTATGGCCACACCTTC.

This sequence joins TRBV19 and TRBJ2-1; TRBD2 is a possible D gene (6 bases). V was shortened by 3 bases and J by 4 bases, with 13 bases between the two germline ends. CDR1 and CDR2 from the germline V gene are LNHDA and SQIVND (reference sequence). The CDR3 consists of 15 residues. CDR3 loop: CASSIETGLYNEQFF. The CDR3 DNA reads TGTGCCAGTAGTATTGAAACAGGACTATACAATGAGCAGTTCTTC.

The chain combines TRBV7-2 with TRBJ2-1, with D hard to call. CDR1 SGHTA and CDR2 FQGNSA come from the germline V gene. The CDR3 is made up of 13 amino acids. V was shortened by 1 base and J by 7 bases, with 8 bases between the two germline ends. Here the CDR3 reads CASSLVFGNEQFF. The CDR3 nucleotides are TGTGCCAGCAGCTTAGTTTTCGGGAATGAGCAGTTCTTC.

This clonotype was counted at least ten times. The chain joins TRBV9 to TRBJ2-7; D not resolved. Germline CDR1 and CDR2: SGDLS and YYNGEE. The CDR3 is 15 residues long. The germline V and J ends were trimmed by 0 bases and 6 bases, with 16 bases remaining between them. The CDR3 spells CASSVAPRNPSEQYF. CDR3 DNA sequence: TGTGCCAGCAGCGTAGCCCCCCGTAATCCATCCGAGCAGTACTTC.